The next 18 T cell receptor beta chains were all read from a single sample in a study of T cell changes during pregnancy in multiple sclerosis. The protocol was immunoSEQ multiplex PCR, while the TCRdb copy is restricted to in-frame clones and leaves out a portion. The sample has some 120,000 clones; 93% are singletons. Source: peripheral blood, taken before pregnancy. These receptors were collected from a female donor with multiple sclerosis, enrolled in a pregnancy study.

This chain joins TRBV7-9 and TRBJ2-1; 7 bases map to TRBD1. V dropped 5 bases and J dropped 5; count of bases not matched to a gene: 3. This CDR3 region has 13 residues. From germline, CDR1 is SEHNR and CDR2 FQNEAQ (reference sequence). CDR3 in DNA: TGTGCCAGCAGCCCCGGACAGGACAATGAGCAGTTCTTC. Protein: CASSPGQDNEQFF.

This clone was counted a single time. The V gene is TRBV5-1, the J gene TRBJ2-2, with D tentatively TRBD2 (5 bases). Per the germline V gene, CDR1 is SGHRS and CDR2 is YFSETQ. Trimming stripped 0 bases from V and 1 base from J, with 10 bases between. CDR3 length: 16 residues. CDR3 nucleotide sequence: TGCGCCAGCAGCTTGGGACCGGCGGGGAACACCGGGGAGCTGTTTTTT. This encodes CASSLGPAGNTGELFF.

The J gene is TRBJ2-1, the V gene TRBV28, with a weak D call TRBD2 (6 bases). The CDR3 consists of 15 residues. Germline V gene data show CDR1 as MDHEN and CDR2 as SYDVKM. Trimming removed 8 bases from V and 3 bases from J, with 17 bases in between. The CDR3 is CASLRDRTIYNEQFF. CDR3 sequence (DNA): TGTGCCAGCTTAAGGGACCGGACTATCTACAATGAGCAGTTCTTC.

This chain joins TRBV9 and TRBJ2-7, with D hard to call. The V end was cut by 0 bases, the J end by 0 bases, with 7 bases between. This CDR3 has 14 residues. Germline assignment: CDR1 SGDLS and CDR2 YYNGEE. In nucleotides, the CDR3 is TGTGCCAGCAGCGTAGGCAGTCTCTCCTACGAGCAGTACTTC. This sequence encodes CASSVGSLSYEQYF.

This rearrangement joins TRBV28 to TRBJ2-1, with a possible D match to TRBD2 (6 bases). The CDR3 extends over 13 amino acids. V was trimmed by 10 bases and J by 4 bases, leaving 14 bases between them. The germline gives CDR1 MDHEN, CDR2 SYDVKM. The CDR3 loop reads CATHGRGYNEQFF. The CDR3 nucleotides are TGTGCCACCCATGGTCGGGGGTACAATGAGCAGTTCTTC.

The V gene is TRBV6-5, the J gene TRBJ1-1; a possible D gene is TRBD1 (5 bases). V was pared by 5 bases and J by 1 base, with 14 bases between. The CDR3 totals 15 residues. Germline assignment: CDR1 MNHEY and CDR2 SVGAGI. CDR3 sequence (DNA): TGTGCCAGCAGTCTTACGGGACTCCGGAACACTGAAGCTTTCTTT. Protein product: CASSLTGLRNTEAFF.

The chain couples TRBV7-9 to TRBJ1-6; D remains ambiguous. This CDR3 has 17 amino acids. Trimming stripped 1 base from V and 0 bases from J, with 10 bases between. The germline CDR1 and CDR2 sequences are SEHNR and FQNEAQ (reference sequence). The CDR3, as DNA: TGTGCCAGCAGCTTAGTTGAGTCCTTCTCCTATAATTCACCCCTCCACTTT. This sequence encodes CASSLVESFSYNSPLHF.

The V call is TRBV28, the J call TRBJ1-1; no clear D. The CDR3 extends over 11 amino acids. Trimming removed 6 bases at V and 8 bases at J, with 10 bases between. CDR1 MDHEN and CDR2 SYDVKM come from the germline V gene. CDR3 nucleotide sequence: TGTGCCAGCAGCCCATCATCCGAAGCTTTCTTT. It specifies CASSPSSEAFF.

This chain connects TRBV2 to TRBJ2-3; unclear D gene. Trimming cost V 4 bases and J 4 bases, with 3 bases left between them. Germline loops: CDR1 SNHLY, CDR2 FYNNEI. The CDR3 consists of 11 residues. The CDR3 sequence: CASSVADTQYF. In DNA form, the CDR3 reads TGTGCCAGCAGTGTAGCAGATACGCAGTATTTT. Using reference TRBV2 and TRBJ2-3 for the parts outside the CDR3, the full variable domain is EPEVTQTPSHQVTQMGQEVILRCVPISNHLYFYWYRQILGQKVEFLVSFYNNEISEKSEIFDDQFSVERPDGSNFTLKIRSTKLEDSAMYFCASSVADTQYFGPGTRLTVL.

The V and J genes are TRBV5-1 and TRBJ2-1; maybe TRBD1 (5 bases). Trimming removed 5 bases at V and 8 bases at J, with 11 bases between. Germline CDR1 reads SGHRS; CDR2 reads YFSETQ. The CDR3 spans 12 residues. CDR3 bases: TGCGCCAGCAGAGTTAAAGGGGATGAGCAGTTCTTC. Translation gives CASRVKGDEQFF.

V usage is TRBV5-6 and J usage is TRBJ1-4; D uncertain. CDR1 is SGHDT, CDR2 YYEEEE, per germline. V was clipped by 3 bases and J by 5 bases, with 11 bases between them. The CDR3 totals 14 residues. In DNA form, the CDR3 reads TGTGCCAGCAGCTACCCGGGTAGGAATGAAAAACTGTTTTTT. Translating gives CASSYPGRNEKLFF.

The chain is built from TRBV5-6 and TRBJ2-7; TRBD1 matches at 8 bases. Looked up from germline, CDR1 is SGHDT and CDR2 is YYEEEE. V was clipped by 1 base and J by 2 bases; unmatched bases: 5. The CDR3 runs to 15 residues. CDR3 protein: CASSLLDRATYEQYF. CDR3 sequence (DNA): TGTGCCAGCAGCTTGTTGGACAGGGCAACCTACGAGCAGTACTTC.

V usage is TRBV10-1 and J usage is TRBJ2-2, with D possibly TRBD2 on 6 matching bases. CDR1 is WNHNN, CDR2 SYGVQD, per germline (reference sequence). Trimming cost V 8 bases and J 6 bases, with 19 bases left between them. This CDR3 spans 15 amino acids. The CDR3 protein is CASLYGGDSAGELFF. The CDR3 nucleotides read TGCGCCAGCCTTTACGGAGGGGATAGCGCCGGGGAGCTGTTTTTT.

The rearrangement uses TRBV5-1 and TRBJ1-1; the match to TRBD1 covers 7 bases. Per the germline V gene, CDR1 is SGHRS and CDR2 is YFSETQ. J was trimmed by 3 bases and V by 3 bases; bases with no gene match: 5. This CDR3 has 14 residues. CDR3 sequence reads: CASSWRGPDTEAFF. The CDR3 coding sequence is TGCGCCAGCAGCTGGAGGGGGCCGGACACTGAAGCTTTCTTT.

The rearrangement uses TRBV5-6 and TRBJ1-1; tentatively, D is TRBD1 (6 bases). V lost 4 bases to trimming and J lost 1 base, with 14 bases between them. The CDR3 spans 15 residues. Germline V lookup: CDR1 SGHDT, CDR2 YYEEEE. The CDR3 region is CASSPLGAGNTEAFF. CDR3 nucleotide sequence: TGTGCCAGCAGCCCTTTGGGGGCGGGGAACACTGAAGCTTTCTTT.

This clone was seen just once. This chain joins TRBV6-1 and TRBJ1-2; 11 bases match TRBD1. Germline lookup yields CDR1 MNHNS and CDR2 SASEGT. CDR3 length equals 14 residues. J lost 6 bases, V lost 7 bases, and 7 bases had no gene match. CDR3 nucleotide sequence: TGTGCCAGCAAGGACAGGGGGCTTTCCCATGGCTACACCTTC. Translated: CASKDRGLSHGYTF.

This sequence joins TRBV18 and TRBJ1-4; 9 nucleotides line up with TRBD1. J gave up 6 bases and V 1 base, and 3 bases lay outside the gene matches. Germline-derived CDR1 and CDR2 are KGHSH and LQKENI. The CDR3 is made up of 15 amino acids. In nucleotides, the CDR3 is TGTGCCAGCTCACCACGAGGACAGGGGTATGAAAAACTGTTTTTT. Amino acid sequence: CASSPRGQGYEKLFF.

This clone has only one observation. This sequence joins TRBV5-8 and TRBJ1-5, with 7 nucleotides matching TRBD1. CDR1 is SGHTS, CDR2 YDEGEE, per germline. The CDR3 extends over 16 amino acids. V shed 3 bases, J shed 0 bases, and the junction held 6 bases outside the gene matches. Written as DNA, the CDR3 is TGTGCCAGCAGCTCCATGACAGGGATTAGCAATCAGCCCCAGCATTTT. Protein product: CASSSMTGISNQPQHF.